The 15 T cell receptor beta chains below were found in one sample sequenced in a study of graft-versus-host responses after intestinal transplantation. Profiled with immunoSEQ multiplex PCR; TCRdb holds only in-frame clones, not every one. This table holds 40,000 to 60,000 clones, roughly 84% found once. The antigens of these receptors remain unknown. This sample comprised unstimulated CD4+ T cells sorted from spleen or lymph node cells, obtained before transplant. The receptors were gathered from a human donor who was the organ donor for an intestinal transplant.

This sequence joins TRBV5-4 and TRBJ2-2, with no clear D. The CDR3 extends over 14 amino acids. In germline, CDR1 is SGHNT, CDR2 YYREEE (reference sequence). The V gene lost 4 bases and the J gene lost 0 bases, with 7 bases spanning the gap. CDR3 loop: CASSPQSNTGELFF. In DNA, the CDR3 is TGTGCCAGCAGCCCCCAATCGAACACCGGGGAGCTGTTTTTT.

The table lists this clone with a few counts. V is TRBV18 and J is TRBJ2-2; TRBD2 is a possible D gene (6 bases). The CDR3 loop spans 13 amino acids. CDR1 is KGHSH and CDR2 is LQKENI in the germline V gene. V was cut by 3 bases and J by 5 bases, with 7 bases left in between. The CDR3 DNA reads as TGTGCCAGCTCACCTGCGGGGACCGGGGAGCTGTTTTTT. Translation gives CASSPAGTGELFF.

CDR3 in DNA: TGTGCCAGCTCAACCAGGCCCTCTAGCGGGAGAGCAGATACGCAGTATTTT. The encoded protein is CASSTRPSSGRADTQYF. The chain couples TRBV18 to TRBJ2-3; 10 bases are shared with TRBD2. Germline CDR1 is KGHSH and CDR2 is LQKENI. The CDR3 is made up of 17 amino acids. V gave up 5 bases and J gave up 4 bases; unmatched junction bases: 12.

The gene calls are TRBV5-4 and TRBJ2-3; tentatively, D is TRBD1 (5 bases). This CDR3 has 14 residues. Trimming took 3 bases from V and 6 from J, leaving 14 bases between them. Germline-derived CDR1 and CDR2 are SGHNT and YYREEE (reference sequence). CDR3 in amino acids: CASSSKAGADTQYF. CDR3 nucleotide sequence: TGTGCCAGCAGCTCGAAAGCTGGGGCGGATACGCAGTATTTT.

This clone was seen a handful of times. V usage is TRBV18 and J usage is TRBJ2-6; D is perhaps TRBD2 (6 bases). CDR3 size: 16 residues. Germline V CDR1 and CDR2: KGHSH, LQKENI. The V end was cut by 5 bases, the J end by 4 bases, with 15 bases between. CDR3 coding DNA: TGTGCCAGCTCAAGAATTGCGGGGCCCGGGGCCAACGTCCTGACTTTC. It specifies CASSRIAGPGANVLTF.

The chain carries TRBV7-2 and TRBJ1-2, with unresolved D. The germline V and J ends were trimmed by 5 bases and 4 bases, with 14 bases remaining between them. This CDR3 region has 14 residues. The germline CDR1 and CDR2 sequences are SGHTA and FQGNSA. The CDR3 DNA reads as TGTGCCAGCAGCGCGAGGGTTCAGGCCTATGGCTACACCTTC. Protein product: CASSARVQAYGYTF.

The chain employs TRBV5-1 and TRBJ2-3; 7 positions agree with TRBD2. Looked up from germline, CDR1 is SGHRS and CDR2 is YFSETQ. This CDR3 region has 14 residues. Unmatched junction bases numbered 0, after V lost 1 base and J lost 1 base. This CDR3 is CASSLTSGTDTQYF. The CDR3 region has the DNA TGCGCCAGCAGCTTGACTAGCGGCACAGATACGCAGTATTTT. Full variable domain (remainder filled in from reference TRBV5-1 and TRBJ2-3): KAGVTQTPRYLIKTRGQQVTLSCSPISGHRSVSWYQQTPGQGLQFLFEYFSETQRNKGNFPGRFSGRQFSNSRSEMNVSTLELGDSALYLCASSLTSGTDTQYFGPGTRLTVL.

The CDR3: CASSIPGQGYGYTF. The CDR3 DNA follows: TGTGCCAGTAGTATACCGGGACAGGGCTATGGCTACACCTTC. The chain carries TRBV19 and TRBJ1-2, with 9 bases that match TRBD1. Germline V gives CDR1 LNHDA, CDR2 SQIVND (reference sequence). The CDR3 has 14 amino acids. V trimming: 2 bases; J trimming: 4 bases; junction bases outside the gene matches: 2.

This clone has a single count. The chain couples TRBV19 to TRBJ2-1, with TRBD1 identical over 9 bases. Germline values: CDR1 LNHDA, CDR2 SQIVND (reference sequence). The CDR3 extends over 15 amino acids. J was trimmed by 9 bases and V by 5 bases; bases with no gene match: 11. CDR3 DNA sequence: TGTGCCAGTAGTCGCCGGGACAGGGATTTGGGTGAGCAGTTCTTC. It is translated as CASSRRDRDLGEQFF. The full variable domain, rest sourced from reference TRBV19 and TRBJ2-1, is DGGITQSPKYLFRKEGQNVTLSCEQNLNHDAMYWYRQDPGQGLRLIYYSQIVNDFQKGDIAEGYSVSREKKESFPLTVTSAQKNPTAFYLCASSRRDRDLGEQFFGPGTRLTVL.

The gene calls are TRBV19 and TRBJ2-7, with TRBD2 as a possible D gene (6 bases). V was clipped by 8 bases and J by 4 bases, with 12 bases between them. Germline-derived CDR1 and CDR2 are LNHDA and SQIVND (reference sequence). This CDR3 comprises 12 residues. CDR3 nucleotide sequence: TGTGCCAGTTCATCCGGGGGTTACGAGCAGTACTTC. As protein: CASSSGGYEQYF.

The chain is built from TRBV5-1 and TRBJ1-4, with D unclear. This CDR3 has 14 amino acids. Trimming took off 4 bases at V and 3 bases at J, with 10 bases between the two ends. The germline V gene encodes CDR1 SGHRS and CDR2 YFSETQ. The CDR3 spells CASSQGKSNEKLFF. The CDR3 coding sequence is TGCGCCAGCAGCCAAGGAAAGTCTAATGAAAAACTGTTTTTT.

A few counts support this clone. The CDR3 here is CASSLSRTGWSGELFF. As DNA, the CDR3 is TGTGCCAGTAGTCTCTCAAGGACAGGTTGGTCCGGGGAGCTGTTTTTT. This chain links TRBV19 with TRBJ2-2; 7 bases agree with TRBD1. Germline CDR1 reads LNHDA; CDR2 reads SQIVND (reference sequence). This CDR3 has 16 residues. V trimming: 5 bases; J trimming: 6 bases; junction bases outside the gene matches: 12.

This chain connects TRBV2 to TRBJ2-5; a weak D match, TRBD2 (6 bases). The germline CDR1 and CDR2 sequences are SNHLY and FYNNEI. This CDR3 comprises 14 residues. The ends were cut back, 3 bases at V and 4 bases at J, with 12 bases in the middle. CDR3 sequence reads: CASSDLRGGETQYF. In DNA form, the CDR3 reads TGTGCCAGCAGTGATCTAAGGGGAGGAGAGACCCAGTACTTC.

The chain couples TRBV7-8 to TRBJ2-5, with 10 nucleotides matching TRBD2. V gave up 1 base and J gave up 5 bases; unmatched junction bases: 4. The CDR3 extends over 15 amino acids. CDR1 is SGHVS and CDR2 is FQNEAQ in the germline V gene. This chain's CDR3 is CASSLGRAGGETQYF. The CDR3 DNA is TGTGCCAGCAGCTTAGGTCGAGCGGGAGGGGAGACCCAGTACTTC.

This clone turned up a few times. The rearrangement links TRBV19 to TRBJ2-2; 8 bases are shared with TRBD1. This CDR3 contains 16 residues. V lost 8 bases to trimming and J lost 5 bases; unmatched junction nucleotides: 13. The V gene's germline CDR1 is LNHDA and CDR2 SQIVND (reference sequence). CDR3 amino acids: CASLGDRWGKTGELFF. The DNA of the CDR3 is TGTGCCAGTCTTGGGGACAGGTGGGGGAAAACCGGGGAGCTGTTTTTT.